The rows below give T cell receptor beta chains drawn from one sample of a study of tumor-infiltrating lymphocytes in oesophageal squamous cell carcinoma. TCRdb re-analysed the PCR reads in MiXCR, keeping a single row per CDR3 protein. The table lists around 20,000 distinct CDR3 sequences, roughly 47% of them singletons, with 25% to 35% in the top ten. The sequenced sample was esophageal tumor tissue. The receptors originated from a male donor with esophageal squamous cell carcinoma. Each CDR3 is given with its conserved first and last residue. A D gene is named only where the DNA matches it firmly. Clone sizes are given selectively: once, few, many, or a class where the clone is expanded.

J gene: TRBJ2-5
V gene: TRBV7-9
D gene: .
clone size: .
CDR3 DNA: TGTGCCAGCAGCTTCAGGGGTGTGGAGACCCAGTACTTC
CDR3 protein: CASSFRGVETQYF

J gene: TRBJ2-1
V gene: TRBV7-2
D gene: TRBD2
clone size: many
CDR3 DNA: TGTGCCAGCAGCTCCTCCCTGCGACTAGCGGAGACCTACAATGAGCAGTTCTTC
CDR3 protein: CASSSSLRLAETYNEQFF

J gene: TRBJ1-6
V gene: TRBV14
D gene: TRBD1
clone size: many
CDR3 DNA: TGTGCCAGCAGCCCCGGGGACAGCCATAATTCACCCCTCCACTTT
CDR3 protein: CASSPGDSHNSPLHF

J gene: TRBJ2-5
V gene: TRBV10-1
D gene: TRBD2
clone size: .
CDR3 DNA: TGCGCCAGCAGTGACCAGGGACTAGCGGGTTTACAAGAGACCCAGTACTTC
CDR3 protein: CASSDQGLAGLQETQYF

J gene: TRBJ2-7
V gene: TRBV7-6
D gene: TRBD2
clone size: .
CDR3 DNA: TGTGCCAGCAGCCGAAATAGCGGGAGGGGCTACGAGCAGTACTTC
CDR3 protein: CASSRNSGRGYEQYF

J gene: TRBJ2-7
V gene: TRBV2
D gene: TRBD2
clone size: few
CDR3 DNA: TGTGCCAGCAGCGGACTAGCTGATGAGCAGTACTTC
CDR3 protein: CASSGLADEQYF

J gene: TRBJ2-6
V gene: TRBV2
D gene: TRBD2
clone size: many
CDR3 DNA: TGTGCCAGCAGGGGACTAGCGGGAGTGGGTGGGGCCAACGTCCTGACTTTC
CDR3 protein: CASRGLAGVGGANVLTF

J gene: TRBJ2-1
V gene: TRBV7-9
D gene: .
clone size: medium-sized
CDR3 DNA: TGTGCCAGCACCTCCTCCGGAGTGGGCGCCTCCTACAATGAGCAGTTCTTC
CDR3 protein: CASTSSGVGASYNEQFF

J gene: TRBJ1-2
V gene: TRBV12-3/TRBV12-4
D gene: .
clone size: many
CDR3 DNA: TGTGCCAGCAGTGTGGGGAGCGGCTACACCTTC
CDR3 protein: CASSVGSGYTF

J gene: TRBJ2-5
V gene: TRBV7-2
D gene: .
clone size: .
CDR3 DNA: TGTGCCAGCAGCCGAGCACTATTAGGCCGCCAAGAGACCCAGTACTTC
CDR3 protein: CASSRALLGRQETQYF

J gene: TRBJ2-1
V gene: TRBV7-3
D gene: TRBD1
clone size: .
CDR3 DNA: TGTGCCAGCAGCTCAGCCGGGACAGGGAGCAATGAGCAGTTCTTC
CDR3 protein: CASSSAGTGSNEQFF

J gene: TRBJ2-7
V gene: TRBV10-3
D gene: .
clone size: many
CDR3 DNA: TGTGCCATCAGTGAGACACAGGGACATCCCTACAATGAGCAGTACTTC
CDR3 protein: CAISETQGHPYNEQYF

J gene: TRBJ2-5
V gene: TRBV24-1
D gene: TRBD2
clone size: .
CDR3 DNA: TGTGCCACCAGTGACCCAGCTCTAGCGGGAGCCCAAGAGACCCAGTACTTC
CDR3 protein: CATSDPALAGAQETQYF

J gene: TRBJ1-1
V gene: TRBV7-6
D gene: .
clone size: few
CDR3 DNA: TGTGCCAGCAGCTTAGCGGGGGCGAAAACTGAAGCTTTCTTT
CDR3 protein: CASSLAGAKTEAFF

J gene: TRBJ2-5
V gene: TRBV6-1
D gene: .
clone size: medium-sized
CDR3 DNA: TGTGCCAGCAGTGAGCAAGGGAGAGAGACCCAGTACTTC
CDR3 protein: CASSEQGRETQYF

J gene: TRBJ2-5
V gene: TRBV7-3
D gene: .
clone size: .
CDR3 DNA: TGTGCCAGCAGCTTAGCGGGCCTTCTTGGAGAGACCCAGTACTTC
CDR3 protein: CASSLAGLLGETQYF